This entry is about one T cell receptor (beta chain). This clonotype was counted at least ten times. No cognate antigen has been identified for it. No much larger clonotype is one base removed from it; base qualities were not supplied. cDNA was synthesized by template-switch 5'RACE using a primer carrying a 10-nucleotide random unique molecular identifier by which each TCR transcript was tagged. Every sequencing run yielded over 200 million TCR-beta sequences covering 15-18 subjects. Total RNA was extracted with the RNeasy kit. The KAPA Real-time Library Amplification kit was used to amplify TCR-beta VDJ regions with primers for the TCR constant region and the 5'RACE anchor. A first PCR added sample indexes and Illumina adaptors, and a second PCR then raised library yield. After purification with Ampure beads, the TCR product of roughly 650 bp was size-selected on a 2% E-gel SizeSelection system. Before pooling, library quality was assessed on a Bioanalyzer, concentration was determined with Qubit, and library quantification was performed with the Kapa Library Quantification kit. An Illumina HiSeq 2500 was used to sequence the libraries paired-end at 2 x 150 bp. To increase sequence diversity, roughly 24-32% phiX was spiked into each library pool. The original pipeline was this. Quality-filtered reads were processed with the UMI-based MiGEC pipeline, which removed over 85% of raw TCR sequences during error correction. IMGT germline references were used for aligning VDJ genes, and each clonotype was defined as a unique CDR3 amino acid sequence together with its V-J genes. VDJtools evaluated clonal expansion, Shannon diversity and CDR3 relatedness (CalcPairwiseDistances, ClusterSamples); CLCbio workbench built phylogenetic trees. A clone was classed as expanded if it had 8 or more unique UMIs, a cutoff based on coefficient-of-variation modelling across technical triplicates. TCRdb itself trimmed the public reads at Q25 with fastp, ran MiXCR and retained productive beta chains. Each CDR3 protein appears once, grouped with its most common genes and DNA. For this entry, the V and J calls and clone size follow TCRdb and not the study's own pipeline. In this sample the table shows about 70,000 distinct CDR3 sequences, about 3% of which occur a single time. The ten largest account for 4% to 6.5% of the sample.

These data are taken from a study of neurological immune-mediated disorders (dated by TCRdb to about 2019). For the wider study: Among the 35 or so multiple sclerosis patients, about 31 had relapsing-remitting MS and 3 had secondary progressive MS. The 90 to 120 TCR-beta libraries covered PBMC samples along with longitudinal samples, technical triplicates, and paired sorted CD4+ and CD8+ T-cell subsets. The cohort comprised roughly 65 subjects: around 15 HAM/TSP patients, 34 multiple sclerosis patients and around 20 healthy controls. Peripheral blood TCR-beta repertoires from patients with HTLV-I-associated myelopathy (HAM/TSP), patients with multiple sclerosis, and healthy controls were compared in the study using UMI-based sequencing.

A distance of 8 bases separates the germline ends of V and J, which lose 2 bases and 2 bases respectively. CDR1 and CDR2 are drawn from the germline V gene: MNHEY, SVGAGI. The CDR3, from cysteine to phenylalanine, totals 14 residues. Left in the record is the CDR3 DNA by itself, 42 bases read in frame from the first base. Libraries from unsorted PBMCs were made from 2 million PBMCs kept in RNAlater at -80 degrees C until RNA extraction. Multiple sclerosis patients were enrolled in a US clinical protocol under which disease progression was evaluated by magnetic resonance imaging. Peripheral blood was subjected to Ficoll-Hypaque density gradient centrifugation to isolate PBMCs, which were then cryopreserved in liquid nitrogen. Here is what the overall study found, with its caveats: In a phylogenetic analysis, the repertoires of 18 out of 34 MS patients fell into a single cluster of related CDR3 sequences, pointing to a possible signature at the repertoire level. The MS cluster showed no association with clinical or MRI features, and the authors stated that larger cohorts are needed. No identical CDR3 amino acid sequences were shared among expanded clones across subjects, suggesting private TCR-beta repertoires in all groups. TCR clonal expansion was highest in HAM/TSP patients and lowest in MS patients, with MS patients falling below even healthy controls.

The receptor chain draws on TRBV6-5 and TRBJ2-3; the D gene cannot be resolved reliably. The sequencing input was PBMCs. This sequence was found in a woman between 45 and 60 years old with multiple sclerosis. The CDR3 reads CASSYGRPTDTQYF. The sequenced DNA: TGTGCCAGCAGTTACGGCAGGCCCACAGATACGCAGTATTTT.